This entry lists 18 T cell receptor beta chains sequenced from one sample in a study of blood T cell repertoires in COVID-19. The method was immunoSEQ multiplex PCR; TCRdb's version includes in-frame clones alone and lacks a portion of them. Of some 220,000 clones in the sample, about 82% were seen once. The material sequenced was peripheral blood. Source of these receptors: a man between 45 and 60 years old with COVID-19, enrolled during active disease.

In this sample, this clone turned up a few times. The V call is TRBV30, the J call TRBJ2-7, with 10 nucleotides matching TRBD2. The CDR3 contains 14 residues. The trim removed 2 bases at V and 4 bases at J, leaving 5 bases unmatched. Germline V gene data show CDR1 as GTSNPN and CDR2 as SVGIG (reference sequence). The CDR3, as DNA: TGTGCCTGGAGTTTAGCGGGGGGCCTTTACGAGCAGTACTTC. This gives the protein CAWSLAGGLYEQYF. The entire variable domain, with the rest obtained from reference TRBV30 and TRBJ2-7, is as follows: SQTIHQWPATLVQPVGSPLSLECTVEGTSNPNLYWYRQAAGRGLQLLFYSVGIGQISSEVPQNLSASRPQDRQFILSSKKLLLSDSGFYLCAWSLAGGLYEQYFGPGTRLTVT.

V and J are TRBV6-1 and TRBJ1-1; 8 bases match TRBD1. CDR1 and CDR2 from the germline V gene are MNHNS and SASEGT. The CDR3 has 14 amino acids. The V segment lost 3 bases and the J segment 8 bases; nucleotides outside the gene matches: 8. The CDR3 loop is CASSETGELSEAFF. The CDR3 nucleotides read TGTGCCAGCAGTGAGACAGGGGAATTAAGCGAAGCTTTCTTT.

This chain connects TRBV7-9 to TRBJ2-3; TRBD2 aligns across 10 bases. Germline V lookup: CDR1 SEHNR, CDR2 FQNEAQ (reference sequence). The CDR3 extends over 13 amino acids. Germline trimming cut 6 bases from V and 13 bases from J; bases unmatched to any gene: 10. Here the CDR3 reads CASSLLLAGSEYF. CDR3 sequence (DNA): TGTGCCAGCAGTCTCCTACTAGCGGGGTCCGAGTATTTT.

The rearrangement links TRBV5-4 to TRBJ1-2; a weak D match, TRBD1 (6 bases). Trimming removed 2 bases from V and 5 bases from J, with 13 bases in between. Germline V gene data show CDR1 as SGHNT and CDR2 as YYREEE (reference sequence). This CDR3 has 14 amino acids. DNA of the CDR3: TGTGCCAGCAGCTTCGGTGGGGGCGGGTATGGCTACACCTTC. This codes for CASSFGGGGYGYTF.

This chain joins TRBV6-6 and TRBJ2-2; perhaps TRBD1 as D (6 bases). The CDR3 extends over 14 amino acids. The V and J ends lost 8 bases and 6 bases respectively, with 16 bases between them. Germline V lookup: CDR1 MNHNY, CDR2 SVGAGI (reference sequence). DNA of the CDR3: TGTGCCAGCGCACTTGAACAGGGATCCGGGGAGCTGTTTTTT. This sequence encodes CASALEQGSGELFF.

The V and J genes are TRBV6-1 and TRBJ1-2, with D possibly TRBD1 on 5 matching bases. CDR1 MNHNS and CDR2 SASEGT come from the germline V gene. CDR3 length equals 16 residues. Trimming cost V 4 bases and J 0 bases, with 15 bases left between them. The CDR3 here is CASSGVGVTTNYGYTF. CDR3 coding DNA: TGTGCCAGCAGTGGGGTAGGGGTAACAACTAACTATGGCTACACCTTC.

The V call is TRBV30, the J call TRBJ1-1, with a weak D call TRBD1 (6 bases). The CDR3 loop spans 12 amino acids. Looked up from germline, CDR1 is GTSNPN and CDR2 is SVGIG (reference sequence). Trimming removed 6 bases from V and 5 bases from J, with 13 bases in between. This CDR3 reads CACKPRGTEAFF. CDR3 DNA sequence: TGTGCCTGCAAACCGAGGGGGACTGAAGCTTTCTTT. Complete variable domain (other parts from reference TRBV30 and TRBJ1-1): SQTIHQWPATLVQPVGSPLSLECTVEGTSNPNLYWYRQAAGRGLQLLFYSVGIGQISSEVPQNLSASRPQDRQFILSSKKLLLSDSGFYLCACKPRGTEAFFGQGTRLTVV.

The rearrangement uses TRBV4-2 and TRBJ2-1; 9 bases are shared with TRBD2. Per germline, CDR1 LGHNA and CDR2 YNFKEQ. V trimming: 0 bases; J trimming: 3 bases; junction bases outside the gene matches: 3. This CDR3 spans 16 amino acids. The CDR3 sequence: CASSQEIAGDYNEQFF. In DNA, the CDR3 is TGTGCCAGCAGCCAAGAGATAGCGGGGGACTACAATGAGCAGTTCTTC.

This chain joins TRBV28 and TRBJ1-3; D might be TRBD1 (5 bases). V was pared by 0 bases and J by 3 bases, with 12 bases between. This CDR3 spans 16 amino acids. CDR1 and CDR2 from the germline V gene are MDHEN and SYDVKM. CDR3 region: CASSLWFREVGNTIYF. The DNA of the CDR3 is TGTGCCAGCAGTTTATGGTTCAGGGAAGTTGGAAACACCATATATTTT.

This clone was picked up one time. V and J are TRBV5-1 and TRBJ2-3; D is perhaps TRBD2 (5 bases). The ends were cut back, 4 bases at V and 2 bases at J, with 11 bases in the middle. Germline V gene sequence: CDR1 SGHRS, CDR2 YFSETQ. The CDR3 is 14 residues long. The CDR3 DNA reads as TGCGCCAGCAGCCTCGAGGGCCACACAGATACGCAGTATTTT. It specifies CASSLEGHTDTQYF. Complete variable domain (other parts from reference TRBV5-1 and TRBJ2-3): KAGVTQTPRYLIKTRGQQVTLSCSPISGHRSVSWYQQTPGQGLQFLFEYFSETQRNKGNFPGRFSGRQFSNSRSEMNVSTLELGDSALYLCASSLEGHTDTQYFGPGTRLTVL.

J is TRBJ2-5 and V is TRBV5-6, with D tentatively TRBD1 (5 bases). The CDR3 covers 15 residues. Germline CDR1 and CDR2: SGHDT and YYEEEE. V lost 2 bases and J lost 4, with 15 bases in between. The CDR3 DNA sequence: TGTGCCAGCAGCTTTCGATTGCTTCAGGGAGAGACCCAGTACTTC. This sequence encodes CASSFRLLQGETQYF.

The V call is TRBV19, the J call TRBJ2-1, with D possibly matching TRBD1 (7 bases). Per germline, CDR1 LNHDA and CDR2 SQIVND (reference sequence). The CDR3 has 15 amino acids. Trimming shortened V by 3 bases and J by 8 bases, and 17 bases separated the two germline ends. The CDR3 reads CASSIQAGGLYEQFF. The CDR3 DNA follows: TGTGCCAGTAGTATTCAGGCAGGGGGGCTATATGAGCAGTTCTTC.

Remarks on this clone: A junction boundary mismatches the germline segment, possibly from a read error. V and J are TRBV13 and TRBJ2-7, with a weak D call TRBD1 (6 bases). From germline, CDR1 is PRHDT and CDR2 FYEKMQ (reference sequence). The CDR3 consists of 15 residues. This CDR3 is CTSSFTRDNIYEQYF. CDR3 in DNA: TGTACCAGCAGCTTCACTCGGGACAACATCTACGAGCAGTACTTC.

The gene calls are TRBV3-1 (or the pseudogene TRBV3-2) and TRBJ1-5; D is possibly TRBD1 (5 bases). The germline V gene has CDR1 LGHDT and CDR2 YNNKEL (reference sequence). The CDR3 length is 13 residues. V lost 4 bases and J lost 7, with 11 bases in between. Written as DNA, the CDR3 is TGTGCCAGCAGCCCACAGGTTAGACAGCCCCAGCATTTT. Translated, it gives CASSPQVRQPQHF.

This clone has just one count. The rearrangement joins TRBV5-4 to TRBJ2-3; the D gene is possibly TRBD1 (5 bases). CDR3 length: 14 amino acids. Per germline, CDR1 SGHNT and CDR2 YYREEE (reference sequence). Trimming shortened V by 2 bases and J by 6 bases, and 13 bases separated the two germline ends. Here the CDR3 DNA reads TGTGCCAGCAGCTTCCGGACACACGGGGATACGCAGTATTTT. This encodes CASSFRTHGDTQYF.

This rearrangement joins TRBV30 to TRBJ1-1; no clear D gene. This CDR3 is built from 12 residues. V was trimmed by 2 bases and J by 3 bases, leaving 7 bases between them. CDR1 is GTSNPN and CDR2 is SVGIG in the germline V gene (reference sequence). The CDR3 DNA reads TGTGCCTGGAGTACCGGGGACACTGAAGCTTTCTTT. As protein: CAWSTGDTEAFF.

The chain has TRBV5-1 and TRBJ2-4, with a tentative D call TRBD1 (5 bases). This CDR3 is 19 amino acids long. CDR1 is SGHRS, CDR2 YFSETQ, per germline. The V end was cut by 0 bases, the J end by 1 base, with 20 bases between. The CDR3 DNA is TGCGCCAGCAGCTTGGCGCAGGGTGGGCAGGGTAGGGCCAAAAACATTCAGTACTTC. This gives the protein CASSLAQGGQGRAKNIQYF.

The CDR3 DNA is TGCAGTGCTAGTTACGGGGGGAGCTCCTACAATGAGCAGTTCTTC. Translating it yields CSASYGGSSYNEQFF. This chain uses TRBV20-1 with TRBJ2-1, with 7 positions matching TRBD2. The CDR3 length is 15 residues. V lost 3 bases and J lost 0; bases outside the gene matches: 5. Germline-derived CDR1 and CDR2 are DFQATT and SNEGSKA (reference sequence).